This T cell receptor beta chain was identified during a study of T cell changes during pregnancy in multiple sclerosis. Germline V gives CDR1 SGDLS, CDR2 YYNGEE. CDR3 length: 15 residues. V lost 0 bases to trimming and J lost 3 bases; unmatched junction nucleotides: 3. Measured with immunoSEQ multiplex PCR; TCRdb has only the in-frame clones, and not every one. The data hold 45,000 or so clones, with approximately 90% observed a single time. The sequence derives from a female donor in good health, enrolled as a control in a pregnancy study. The gene calls are TRBV9 and TRBJ1-5; 7 nucleotides align to TRBD1. The specimen was CD8+ T cells from peripheral blood mononuclear cells, collected after pregnancy. CDR3 region: CASSVEGGFNQPQHF. CDR3 DNA sequence: TGTGCCAGCAGCGTAGAAGGGGGCTTCAATCAGCCCCAGCATTTT.